This is a list of T cell receptor beta chains from one sample in a study of neurological immune-mediated disorders. Via MiXCR, TCRdb re-called the 5' RACE reads, giving one row per CDR3 protein. Among about 66,000 distinct CDR3 sequences listed, roughly 4.8% were seen once. Sample: PBMCs. Receptors were obtained from a man aged 25-40 years with multiple sclerosis. CDR3s include the opening cysteine and the closing phenylalanine or tryptophan. D genes are given only for firm matches. Not all rows give a size; the values are once, few, many and, for expanded clones, a class.

TGCGCCAGCAGCTTGGCCGGGGGGATGGATACGCAGTATTTT | CASSLAGGMDTQYF | TRBV5-1 | TRBD2 | many | TRBJ2-3
TGTGCCAGCAGAGGACCTAACACCGGGGAGCTGTTTTTT | CASRGPNTGELFF | TRBV12-3/TRBV12-4 | . | many | TRBJ2-2
TGTGCCAGCAGGGGGGAGGAGGGGGCGAGGACCGATACGCAGTATTTT | CASRGEEGARTDTQYF | TRBV6-5 | . | . | TRBJ2-3
TGTGCCAGCAGACCCGGGGTGATGCTGGAAGCTTTCTTT | CASRPGVMLEAFF | TRBV6-5 | . | many | TRBJ1-1
TGCGCCAGCAGCTTGGGAATCGGGAAGCTCTATGGCTACACCTTC | CASSLGIGKLYGYTF | TRBV5-1 | . | . | TRBJ1-2
TGCGCCAGCAGCCAAGATCGGTTGATTAATCAGCCCCAGCATTTT | CASSQDRLINQPQHF | TRBV4-1 | . | many | TRBJ1-5
TGTGCCAGTAGCGTTGGACCGGGACAGAATCCAACTAATGAAAAACTGTTTTTT | CASSVGPGQNPTNEKLFF | TRBV19 | TRBD1 | many | TRBJ1-4
TGTGCCACCTCCCGGGACGGGCGCACCGGGGAGCTGTTTTTT | CATSRDGRTGELFF | TRBV24-1 | . | medium-sized | TRBJ2-2
TGTGCCAGCAGTTGGGGGGCGTTAGCCCACACTGAAGCTTTCTTT | CASSWGALAHTEAFF | TRBV27 | . | many | TRBJ1-1
TGTGCCAGCAGCCAAGAGGGGGGAAATTCACCCCTCCACTTT | CASSQEGGNSPLHF | TRBV3-1 | . | many | TRBJ1-6
TGCAGTGCTAGCGGTAGCGGCACAGATACGCAGTATTTT | CSASGSGTDTQYF | TRBV20-1 | . | many | TRBJ2-3
TGTGCCAGCTCCTGGACGGGGACGAAGGCTTTCTTT | CASSWTGTKAFF | TRBV6-5 | . | many | TRBJ1-1
TGCGCCAGCAGCCGGGCTCCTGGCACAGATACGCAGTATTTT | CASSRAPGTDTQYF | TRBV5-1 | . | many | TRBJ2-3
TGTGCCAGCAGCTCCCCTGAGCGCGACCGGTCGAACACTGAAGCTTTCTTT | CASSSPERDRSNTEAFF | TRBV5-5 | . | many | TRBJ1-1
TGTGCCAGCAGCCTATCGGTGGGGGCGAAATTGAGCTCCTATAATTCACCCCTCCACTTT | CASSLSVGAKLSSYNSPLHF | TRBV3-1 | . | many | TRBJ1-6
TGCGCCAGCAGCTCAAATAGTCACAATGAGCAGTTCTTC | CASSSNSHNEQFF | TRBV5-1 | . | many | TRBJ2-1
TGTGCCAGCAGTTTTTGGGCCAATCAGCCCCAGCATTTT | CASSFWANQPQHF | TRBV2 | . | many | TRBJ1-5